The clone carrying this T cell receptor beta chain was counted a few times. Treatment noted: oral pan-JAK inhibitor, 5-10 mg twice daily. From PBMCs, CD4+ and CD8+ T cells were sorted. This sample was taken from a study of CD8+ T cells in alopecia areata. For the study at large: Once tofacitinib had been taken for 6 to 18 months, 6 months off drug followed.

Following RNA extraction, reverse transcription yielded cDNA that acted as the sequencing template. Generated by immunoSEQ multiplex PCR, the TCRdb table keeps only in-frame clones and is missing some. The table includes roughly 220,000 clones, more than 30% detected once. The germline CDR1 and CDR2 sequences are SGHVS and FQNEAQ. This CDR3 has 16 residues. V dropped 5 bases and J dropped 0 bases, with 16 bases sitting between them. The sequence derives from a human donor with alopecia areata. The sequences come from CD4+ T cells sorted from blood, collected at approximately week 30, from a patient treated with tofacitinib. The chain joins TRBV7-8 to TRBJ1-1; D might be TRBD1 (6 bases). CDR3: CASSRAPEGVNTEAFF. The CDR3 DNA is TGTGCCAGCAGCCGGGCCCCCGAGGGGGTGAACACTGAAGCTTTCTTT.